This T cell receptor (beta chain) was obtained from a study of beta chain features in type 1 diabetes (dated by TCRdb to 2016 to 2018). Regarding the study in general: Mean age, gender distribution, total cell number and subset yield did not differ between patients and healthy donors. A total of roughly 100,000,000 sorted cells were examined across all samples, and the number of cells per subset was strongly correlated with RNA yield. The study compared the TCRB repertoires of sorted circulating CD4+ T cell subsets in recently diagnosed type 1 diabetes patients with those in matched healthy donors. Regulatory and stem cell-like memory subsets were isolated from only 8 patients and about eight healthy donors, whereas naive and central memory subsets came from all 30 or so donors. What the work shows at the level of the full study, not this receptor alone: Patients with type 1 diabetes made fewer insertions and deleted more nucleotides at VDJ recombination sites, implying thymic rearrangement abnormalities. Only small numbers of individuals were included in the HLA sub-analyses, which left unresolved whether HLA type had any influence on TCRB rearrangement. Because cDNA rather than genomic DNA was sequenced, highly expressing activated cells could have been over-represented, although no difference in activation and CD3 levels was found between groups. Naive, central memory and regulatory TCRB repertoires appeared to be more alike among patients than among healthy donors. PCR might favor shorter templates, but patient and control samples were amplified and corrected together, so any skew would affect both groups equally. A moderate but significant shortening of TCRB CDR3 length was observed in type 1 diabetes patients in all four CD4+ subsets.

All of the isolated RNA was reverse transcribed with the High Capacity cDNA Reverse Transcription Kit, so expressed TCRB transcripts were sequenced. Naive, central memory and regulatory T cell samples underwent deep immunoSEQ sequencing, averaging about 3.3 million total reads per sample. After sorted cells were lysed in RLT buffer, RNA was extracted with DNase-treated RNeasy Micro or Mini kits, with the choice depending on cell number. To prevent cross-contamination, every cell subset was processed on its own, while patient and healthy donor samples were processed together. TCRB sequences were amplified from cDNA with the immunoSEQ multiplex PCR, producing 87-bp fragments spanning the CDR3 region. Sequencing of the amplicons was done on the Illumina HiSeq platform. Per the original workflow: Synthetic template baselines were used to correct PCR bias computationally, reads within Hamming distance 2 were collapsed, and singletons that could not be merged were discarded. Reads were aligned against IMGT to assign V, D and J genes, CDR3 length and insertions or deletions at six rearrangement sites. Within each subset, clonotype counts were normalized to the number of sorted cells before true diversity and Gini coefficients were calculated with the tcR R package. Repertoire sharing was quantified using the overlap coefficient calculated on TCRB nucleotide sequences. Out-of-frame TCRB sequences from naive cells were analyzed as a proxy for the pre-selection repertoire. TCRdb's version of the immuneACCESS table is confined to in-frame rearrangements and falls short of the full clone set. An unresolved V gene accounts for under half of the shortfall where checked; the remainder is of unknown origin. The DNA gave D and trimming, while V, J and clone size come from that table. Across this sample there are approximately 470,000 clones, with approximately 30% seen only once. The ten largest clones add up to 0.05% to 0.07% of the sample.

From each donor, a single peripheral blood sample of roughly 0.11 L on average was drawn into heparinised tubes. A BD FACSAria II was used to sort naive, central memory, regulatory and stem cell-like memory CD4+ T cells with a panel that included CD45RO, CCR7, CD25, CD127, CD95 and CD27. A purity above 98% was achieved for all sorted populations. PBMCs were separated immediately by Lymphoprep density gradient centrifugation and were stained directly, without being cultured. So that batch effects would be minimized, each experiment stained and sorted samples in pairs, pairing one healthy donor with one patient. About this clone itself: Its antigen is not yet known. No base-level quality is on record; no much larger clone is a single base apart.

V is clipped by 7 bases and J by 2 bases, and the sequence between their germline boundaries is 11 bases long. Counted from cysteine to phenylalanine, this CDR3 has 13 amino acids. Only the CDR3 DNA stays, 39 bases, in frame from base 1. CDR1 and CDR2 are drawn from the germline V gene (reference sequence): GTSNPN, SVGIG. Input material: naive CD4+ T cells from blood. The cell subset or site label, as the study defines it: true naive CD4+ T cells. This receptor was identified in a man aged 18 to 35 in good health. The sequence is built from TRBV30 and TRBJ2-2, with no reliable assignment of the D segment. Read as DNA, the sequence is TGTGCCTTCGATTCGGTTAACACCGGGGAGCTGTTTTTT. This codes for CAFDSVNTGELFF.